The 27 T cell receptor beta chains in this list originate from one sample, sequenced in a study of PD-1 blockade in mismatch repair-deficient tumors. Sequencing used immunoSEQ multiplex PCR; TCRdb keeps in-frame clones, though not all of them. Of some 120,000 clones listed, about three quarters were seen once; the top ten hold approximately 4.7%. Material: peripheral blood, obtained approximately 14 months after starting pembrolizumab. Receptors were obtained from an adult with mismatch repair-deficient cancer.

The gene calls are TRBV7-9 and TRBJ2-5; TRBD1 aligns across 10 bases. The CDR3 consists of 16 residues. Germline CDR1 reads SEHNR; CDR2 reads FQNEAQ (reference sequence). With V trimmed by 8 bases and J by 1 base, 10 bases remained unmatched. CDR3 coding DNA: TGTGCCAGCGAAGATAGGGACAGGGGCCCCCAAGAGACCCAGTACTTC. Translating gives CASEDRDRGPQETQYF. Full variable domain (rest looked up from reference TRBV7-9 and TRBJ2-5): DTGVSQNPRHKITKRGQNVTFRCDPISEHNRLYWYRQTLGQGPEFLTYFQNEAQLEKSRLLSDRFSAERPKGSFSTLEIQRTEQGDSAMYLCASEDRDRGPQETQYFGPGTRLLVL.

This clone occurred a few times. V is TRBV9 and J is TRBJ2-7, with 11 bases aligning to TRBD2. Germline loops: CDR1 SGDLS, CDR2 YYNGEE. The CDR3 has 15 amino acids. The J segment lost 3 bases and the V segment lost 3 bases, leaving 5 bases of the junction unmatched. The CDR3 DNA is TGTGCCAGCAGCGCTGCCGGGACTAGCGGCTACGAGCAGTACTTC. Its translation: CASSAAGTSGYEQYF.

This chain joins TRBV7-6 and TRBJ2-2, with D unresolved. CDR1 is SGHVS, CDR2 FNYEAQ, per germline. V was pared by 1 base and J by 5 bases, with 8 bases between. The CDR3 is made up of 14 amino acids. CDR3 loop: CASSLVGETGELFF. The CDR3 DNA sequence: TGTGCCAGCAGCTTAGTAGGAGAGACCGGGGAGCTGTTTTTT.

V usage is TRBV6-6 and J usage is TRBJ2-7, with D tentatively TRBD2 (5 bases). Per germline, CDR1 MNHNY and CDR2 SVGAGI (reference sequence). This CDR3 has 15 amino acids. V shed 4 bases and J shed 5 bases, with 18 bases lying between them. The CDR3 protein is CASSSDHGAANEQYF. The CDR3 nucleotides read TGTGCCAGCAGTTCCGACCATGGAGCGGCCAACGAGCAGTACTTC.

The rearrangement uses TRBV27 and TRBJ2-3, with 7 bases aligning to TRBD1. CDR1 and CDR2 from the germline V gene are MNHEY and SMNVEV (reference sequence). Germline trimming cut 5 bases from V and 3 bases from J; bases unmatched to any gene: 11. This CDR3 is 16 amino acids long. CDR3 coding DNA: TGTGCCAGCAGTCTAAGTCTCACAGGGGAGACAGATACGCAGTATTTT. It codes for CASSLSLTGETDTQYF.

This chain joins TRBV5-1 and TRBJ1-1; perhaps TRBD1 as D (5 bases). The germline V gene has CDR1 SGHRS and CDR2 YFSETQ. V lost 0 bases, J lost 3 bases, and 9 bases lay in between. The CDR3 is made up of 14 amino acids. The CDR3 spells CASSLGQGHTEAFF. CDR3 bases: TGCGCCAGCAGCTTGGGCCAGGGCCACACTGAAGCTTTCTTT.

The chain employs TRBV28 and TRBJ2-1; TRBD2 aligns across 7 bases. Germline CDR1 is MDHEN and CDR2 is SYDVKM. The ends lost 5 bases at V and 3 bases at J; junction bases unmatched: 16. CDR3 length equals 18 residues. CDR3 loop: CASSPPSRSGEIYNEQFF. The CDR3, as DNA: TGTGCCAGCAGTCCGCCCAGTAGGAGCGGGGAAATCTACAATGAGCAGTTCTTC.

This clone showed up just a few times. As DNA, the CDR3 is TGTGCCAGCTCGGGGGCAGGGGGCGCCTCCTACGAGCAGTACTTC. It yields the protein CASSGAGGASYEQYF. This chain uses TRBV18 with TRBJ2-7; 8 bases are shared with TRBD1. CDR3 size: 15 residues. With V trimmed by 6 bases and J by 0 bases, 7 bases remained unmatched. Germline CDR1 and CDR2: KGHSH and LQKENI.

The V and J genes are TRBV13 and TRBJ2-1, with D perhaps matching TRBD2 (6 bases). Between the trimmed V and J ends, which lost 4 bases and 6 bases, there was a span of 19 bases. The germline V gene has CDR1 PRHDT and CDR2 FYEKMQ (reference sequence). There are 16 residues in the CDR3. The CDR3 protein is CASSSPRGGVLNEQFF. DNA of the CDR3: TGTGCCAGCAGCTCTCCCCGAGGAGGGGTACTCAATGAGCAGTTCTTC. The whole variable domain, remainder taken from reference TRBV13 and TRBJ2-1, is AAGVIQSPRHLIKEKRETATLKCYPIPRHDTVYWYQQGPGQDPQFLISFYEKMQSDKGSIPDRFSAQQFSDYHSELNMSSLELGDSALYFCASSSPRGGVLNEQFFGPGTRLTVL.

This clone has a single count. CDR3 coding DNA: TGTGCTAGTGGCGCGGGGTACAATGAGCAGTTCTTC. It translates to CASGAGYNEQFF. This chain uses TRBV12-5 with TRBJ2-1; D is perhaps TRBD2 (6 bases). This CDR3 spans 12 amino acids. Trimming removed 6 bases at V and 4 bases at J, with 7 bases between. Germline CDR1 is LGHNT and CDR2 is FRNRAP.

The chain joins TRBV6-5 to TRBJ1-5, with TRBD1 matching 9 bases. This CDR3 is 15 amino acids long. Germline assignment: CDR1 MNHEY and CDR2 SVGAGI. V dropped 6 bases and J dropped 2; count of bases not matched to a gene: 5. The CDR3 reads CASRPRDRGNQPQHF. In nucleotides, the CDR3 is TGTGCCAGCAGGCCTCGGGACAGGGGCAATCAGCCCCAGCATTTT.

The CDR3 region is CASSGEVYEQYF. The CDR3 nucleotides read TGTGCCAGCAGTGGGGAGGTATACGAGCAGTACTTC. The rearrangement links TRBV2 to TRBJ2-7, with a possible D match to TRBD2 (6 bases). The V gene lost 4 bases and the J gene lost 4 bases, with 8 bases spanning the gap. This CDR3 contains 12 residues. Germline-derived CDR1 and CDR2 are SNHLY and FYNNEI.

The chain recombines TRBV6-1 with TRBJ2-5, with D perhaps matching TRBD1 (5 bases). V lost 1 base to trimming and J lost 7 bases, with 13 bases between them. This CDR3 is 14 amino acids long. Germline assignment: CDR1 MNHNS and CDR2 SASEGT. Written as DNA, the CDR3 is TGTGCCAGCAGTGAAGGGCAGGGTACAGGGACCCAGTACTTC. Its protein product is CASSEGQGTGTQYF.

This chain joins TRBV7-2 and TRBJ2-5, with a weak D call TRBD2 (6 bases). The germline V gene has CDR1 SGHTA and CDR2 FQGNSA. Trimming pared 6 bases from V and 1 base from J, leaving 12 bases between. This CDR3 comprises 14 residues. CDR3: CASSPTGVQETQYF. The CDR3 nucleotides are TGTGCCAGCAGTCCGACGGGGGTCCAAGAGACCCAGTACTTC.

The genes are TRBV7-3 and TRBJ1-1, with no clear D. With 4 bases removed from V and 1 base from J, the gap between germline ends came to 7 bases. Germline assignment: CDR1 SGHTA and CDR2 FQGTGA. The CDR3 runs to 13 residues. CDR3 bases: TGTGCCAGCAGCTCAGGACCGAACACTGAAGCTTTCTTT. Encoded protein: CASSSGPNTEAFF.

The CDR3 loop is CATSRGSSGSVLDTQYF. For the CDR3, the DNA is TGTGCCACCAGCAGGGGATCTAGCGGGAGTGTCTTAGATACGCAGTATTTT. The gene calls are TRBV15 and TRBJ2-3; 10 positions agree with TRBD2. Germline-derived CDR1 and CDR2 are LNHNV and YYDKDF (reference sequence). The CDR3 length is 17 residues. The V gene end was trimmed by 3 bases and the J gene end by 5 bases; junction bases not matched to a gene: 11.

This clone was counted between two and nine times. The chain recombines TRBV7-6 with TRBJ2-1; no reliable D call. This CDR3 contains 17 residues. The germline V and J ends were trimmed by 2 bases and 0 bases, with 14 bases remaining between them. The V gene's germline CDR1 is SGHVS and CDR2 FNYEAQ. CDR3 in amino acids: CASSLLKGTSSYNEQFF. CDR3 bases: TGTGCCAGCAGCTTACTGAAGGGTACGAGCTCCTACAATGAGCAGTTCTTC.

A single count supports this clone. The genes are TRBV27 and TRBJ2-1; 11 positions agree with TRBD2. The CDR3 length is 16 residues. CDR1 is MNHEY and CDR2 is SMNVEV in the germline V gene (reference sequence). J was trimmed by 6 bases and V by 7 bases; bases with no gene match: 11. CDR3 nucleotides: TGTGCCAGCACACTCATAGCGGGAGGGGGGGTCAATGAGCAGTTCTTC. The encoded protein is CASTLIAGGGVNEQFF.

CDR3 loop: CASSDRDIDGYTF. The DNA of the CDR3 is TGCGCCAGCAGTGACCGGGACATCGATGGCTACACCTTC. The rearrangement joins TRBV10-2 to TRBJ1-2; D is possibly TRBD1 (6 bases). Germline lookup yields CDR1 WSHSY and CDR2 SAAADI. V gave up 3 bases and J gave up 6 bases, with 11 bases separating them. The CDR3 sequence is 13 residues long.

The genes are TRBV25-1 and TRBJ2-5; 7 nucleotides line up with TRBD2. This CDR3 has 13 amino acids. V lost 7 bases, J lost 6 bases, and 8 bases stayed unmatched. CDR1 is MGHDK and CDR2 is SYGVNS in the germline V gene. The CDR3 protein is CASKEGGWQTQYF. DNA for the CDR3: TGTGCCAGCAAAGAGGGAGGGTGGCAGACCCAGTACTTC.

The CDR3 region has the DNA TGTGCCTGGAATTTGGGACAGGGGAATTACGAGCAGTACTTC. Translating it yields CAWNLGQGNYEQYF. The V gene is TRBV30, the J gene TRBJ2-7; 10 bases are shared with TRBD1. V lost 4 bases to trimming and J lost 4 bases; unmatched junction nucleotides: 7. This CDR3 contains 14 residues. The germline CDR1 and CDR2 sequences are GTSNPN and SVGIG (reference sequence). The variable domain in full, with the rest retrieved from reference TRBV30 and TRBJ2-7, is SQTIHQWPATLVQPVGSPLSLECTVEGTSNPNLYWYRQAAGRGLQLLFYSVGIGQISSEVPQNLSASRPQDRQFILSSKKLLLSDSGFYLCAWNLGQGNYEQYFGPGTRLTVT.

The chain's CDR3 is CSARDGTYEQYF. CDR3 in DNA: TGCAGCGCCCGGGACGGAACCTACGAGCAGTACTTC. The chain recombines TRBV29-1 with TRBJ2-7; possibly TRBD1 or TRBD2 for D (5 bases each). Germline assignment: CDR1 SQVTM and CDR2 ANQGSEA. The CDR3 length is 12 residues. V lost 7 bases and J lost 2, with 12 bases in between.

This clone was counted between two and nine times. The V gene is TRBV6-5, the J gene TRBJ1-2; D is ambiguous. V was clipped by 6 bases and J by 2 bases, with 10 bases between them. Germline V gene data show CDR1 as MNHEY and CDR2 as SVGAGI. The CDR3 sequence is 13 residues long. This chain's CDR3 is CASSPTANYGYTF. CDR3 in DNA: TGTGCCAGCAGCCCAACAGCAAACTATGGCTACACCTTC.

This rearrangement joins TRBV19 to TRBJ2-7, with 7 positions matching TRBD2. V lost 6 bases and J lost 0; bases outside the gene matches: 5. Germline V gene sequence: CDR1 LNHDA, CDR2 SQIVND (reference sequence). This CDR3 contains 14 residues. This CDR3 is CASSTGLSSYEQYF. The CDR3 coding sequence is TGTGCCAGTAGCACGGGACTAAGCTCCTACGAGCAGTACTTC.

This chain connects TRBV5-6 to TRBJ2-6, with D perhaps matching TRBD1 (6 bases). V was pared by 0 bases and J by 4 bases, with 14 bases between. CDR1 and CDR2 from the germline V gene are SGHDT and YYEEEE. The CDR3 has 17 amino acids. CDR3 loop: CASSLDQGLAGANVLTF. CDR3 nucleotide sequence: TGTGCCAGCAGCTTGGATCAGGGGTTGGCCGGGGCCAACGTCCTGACTTTC.

About this clone itself: This sample also contains other DNA sequences that code for the same CDR3. V and J are TRBV18 and TRBJ2-3; D remains unclear. This CDR3 spans 13 amino acids. CDR1 is KGHSH, CDR2 LQKENI, per germline. V lost 0 bases and J 2 bases, leaving 3 bases between the germline ends. CDR3 amino acids: CASSPPSTDTQYF. The DNA of the CDR3 is TGTGCCAGCTCACCACCGTCCACAGATACGCAGTATTTT.

The chain employs TRBV11-2 and TRBJ2-2; 8 bases align to TRBD2. V dropped 5 bases and J dropped 7; count of bases not matched to a gene: 3. CDR3 size: 13 residues. The germline CDR1 and CDR2 sequences are SGHAT and FQNNGV. CDR3 region: CASSPRGDGELFF. The CDR3 DNA follows: TGTGCCAGCAGCCCGCGGGGGGACGGGGAGCTGTTTTTT.